Following are 24 T cell receptor beta chains from one sample sequenced in a study of Ad26.COV2.S vaccination and SARS-CoV-2 variants (dated by TCRdb to the early 2020s). Explained via the paper, the treatment or condition label denotes: around 19 received Ad26.COV2.S at low or high dose, single or two shots; 5 received placebo; per-sample allocation not given. Repertoires of vaccine and placebo recipients were sequenced from samples taken on day 63 after the first injection. Libraries were prepared through the immunoSEQ multiplex PCR assay. TCRdb mirrors the immuneACCESS table, restricted to in-frame sequences. Some clones are absent from its copies; in checked studies, under half trace to an unresolved V gene, and the reason for the others is unknown. The sample data list 290,000 or so clones, and approximately 89% of these were observed just once. The top ten clones comprise more than 2.5% of the sample.

This specimen consisted of peripheral blood, obtained in a trial of Ad26.COV2.S vaccine versus placebo. These receptors were obtained from a person aged 18-65 years who received the Ad26.COV2.S COVID-19 vaccine or a placebo.

The chain recombines TRBV5-1 with TRBJ1-5, with a weak D call TRBD1 (5 bases). V was clipped by 3 bases and J by 3 bases, with 13 bases between them. The CDR3 loop spans 15 amino acids. From germline, CDR1 is SGHRS and CDR2 YFSETQ. CDR3 residues: CASSWLGAYNQPQHF. CDR3 DNA sequence: TGCGCCAGCAGCTGGCTCGGGGCTTACAATCAGCCCCAGCATTTT.

With regard to this clone: The final CDR3 position lacks the conserved phenylalanine or tryptophan, pointing to a likely read error. It is unclear where the CDR3 begins or ends on the DNA, so no DNA is shown, and the CDR3 is as TCRdb lists it. V is TRBV10-3 and J is TRBJ1-2. The CDR3 is 9 amino acids in total, end residues counted. Per germline, CDR1 ENHRY and CDR2 SYGVKD. The CDR3 protein is CAISESTRT.

The chain joins TRBV6-1 to TRBJ1-2; no definite D call. Germline V gene sequence: CDR1 MNHNS, CDR2 SASEGT. The germline V and J ends were trimmed by 4 bases and 2 bases, with 8 bases remaining between them. The CDR3 loop spans 13 amino acids. CDR3: CASSGAQNYGYTF. The DNA of the CDR3 is TGTGCCAGCAGTGGAGCCCAGAACTATGGCTACACCTTC.

V gene TRBV30 combines with J gene TRBJ2-7; 9 bases match TRBD1. The germline V gene encodes CDR1 GTSNPN and CDR2 SVGIG (reference sequence). Trimming cost V 2 bases and J 5 bases; bases outside gene matches: 7. This CDR3 has 14 amino acids. Here the CDR3 reads CAWSKGTGLDEQYF. DNA for the CDR3: TGTGCCTGGAGTAAGGGGACAGGGCTGGACGAGCAGTACTTC.

In DNA form, the CDR3 reads TGTGCCAGCTCCCCCCCAGGGGGCTTCTACAATGAGCAGTTCTTC. Its protein product is CASSPPGGFYNEQFF. The rearrangement links TRBV7-2 to TRBJ2-1; 8 bases agree with TRBD1. The CDR3 sequence is 15 residues long. Trimming at V came to 8 bases and at J to 3 bases, leaving 9 bases not matched to a gene. Germline V lookup: CDR1 SGHTA, CDR2 FQGNSA.

The V gene is TRBV7-2, the J gene TRBJ2-1; the D is unclear. Trimming took 4 bases from V and 15 from J, leaving 16 bases between them. Looked up from germline, CDR1 is SGHTA and CDR2 is FQGNSA. The CDR3 is 12 amino acids. The CDR3 loop reads CASSSLITESFF. CDR3 nucleotides: TGTGCCAGCAGCTCGCTTATAACGGAGTCGTTCTTC.

The chain links TRBV6-5 to TRBJ2-3, with D tentatively TRBD2 (5 bases). In germline, CDR1 is MNHEY, CDR2 SVGAGI. The CDR3 has 14 amino acids. The V gene lost 2 bases and the J gene lost 3 bases, with 9 bases spanning the gap. Written as DNA, the CDR3 is TGTGCCAGCAGTTACAGCTTAGCGACAGATACGCAGTATTTT. This encodes CASSYSLATDTQYF.

V and J are TRBV7-9 and TRBJ2-3, with no clear D. V lost 0 bases and J lost 5, with 0 bases in between. CDR3 length equals 11 residues. Germline CDR1 reads SEHNR; CDR2 reads FQNEAQ (reference sequence). The CDR3 reads CASSLADTQYF. CDR3 in DNA: TGTGCCAGCAGCTTAGCAGATACGCAGTATTTT.

This clone has a single count. This sequence joins TRBV10-3 and TRBJ2-3, with 13 bases fitting TRBD2. V lost 3 bases and J lost 4; bases outside the gene matches: 4. The CDR3 is 16 amino acids. The germline V gene has CDR1 ENHRY and CDR2 SYGVKD. CDR3 bases: TGTGCCATCAGTGACCGGACTAGCGGGAGATCAGATACGCAGTATTTT. Translating gives CAISDRTSGRSDTQYF.

This chain connects TRBV2 to TRBJ2-7; D possibly uses TRBD1 or TRBD2 (5 bases each). CDR1 is SNHLY and CDR2 is FYNNEI in the germline V gene. Trimming cost V 5 bases and J 3 bases, with 11 bases left between them. The CDR3 has 13 amino acids. The CDR3 spells CASSWGDSYEQYF. CDR3 in DNA: TGTGCCAGCAGTTGGGGAGACAGCTACGAGCAGTACTTC.

V gene TRBV5-1 combines with J gene TRBJ1-2, with TRBD1 as a possible D gene (5 bases). The V and J ends lost 0 bases and 1 base respectively, with 13 bases between them. CDR3 length: 16 amino acids. Per the germline V gene, CDR1 is SGHRS and CDR2 is YFSETQ. For the CDR3, the DNA is TGCGCCAGCAGCTTGGCCGCGCAGGGTAGTAACTATGGCTACACCTTC. Protein sequence: CASSLAAQGSNYGYTF.

The V call is TRBV19, the J call TRBJ1-5, with unresolved D. The CDR3 has 14 amino acids. The ends were cut back, 6 bases at V and 7 bases at J, with 16 bases in the middle. Germline lookup yields CDR1 LNHDA and CDR2 SQIVND (reference sequence). The CDR3 sequence is CASSRWRGQQPQHF. The CDR3 DNA reads as TGTGCCAGTAGCAGGTGGAGAGGTCAACAGCCCCAGCATTTT.

This clone showed up just a few times. The chain has TRBV2 and TRBJ1-2, with 9 bases fitting TRBD1. Germline V gives CDR1 SNHLY, CDR2 FYNNEI. The CDR3 has 13 amino acids. With V trimmed by 1 base and J by 6 bases, 0 bases remained unmatched. The CDR3, as DNA: TGTGCCAGCAGTGAAGGACAGGGGGATGGCTACACCTTC. Its protein product is CASSEGQGDGYTF.

The chain couples TRBV10-3 to TRBJ2-7, with TRBD2 matching over 9 bases. The germline V gene has CDR1 ENHRY and CDR2 SYGVKD. Trimming took 6 bases from V and 7 from J; bases not matched to a gene: 4. There are 12 residues in the CDR3. CDR3 protein: CAIRASGNEQYF. The CDR3 nucleotides are TGTGCCATCAGAGCTAGCGGGAATGAGCAGTACTTC.

The V call is TRBV19, the J call TRBJ1-1, with 8 bases fitting TRBD1. V gave up 5 bases and J gave up 5 bases; unmatched junction bases: 7. This CDR3 has 14 residues. Looked up from germline, CDR1 is LNHDA and CDR2 is SQIVND (reference sequence). The CDR3 coding sequence is TGTGCCAGTAGTTTCTCACAGGGGGGGACTGAAGCTTTCTTT. Translating it yields CASSFSQGGTEAFF.

The rearrangement uses TRBV10-3 and TRBJ2-7, with 7 bases lining up with TRBD2. The germline V gene encodes CDR1 ENHRY and CDR2 SYGVKD. J gave up 2 bases and V 2 bases, and 6 bases lay outside the gene matches. This CDR3 contains 15 residues. The CDR3 coding sequence is TGTGCCATCAGTGAGAGGGCTAGCGGCGCCTACGAGCAGTACTTC. Translation gives CAISERASGAYEQYF.

This sequence joins TRBV6-2 or TRBV6-3 and TRBJ2-6, with D hard to call. The CDR3 sequence is 14 residues long. The V end lost 2 bases, the J end lost 1 base, and 3 bases lay between the germline ends. The germline gives CDR1 MNHEY, CDR2 SVGEGT. Here the CDR3 reads CASSYRSGANVLTF. The CDR3 DNA sequence: TGTGCCAGCAGTTACAGGTCTGGGGCCAACGTCCTGACTTTC.

The chain is built from TRBV30 and TRBJ2-5; tentatively, D is TRBD1 (5 bases). This CDR3 comprises 16 residues. With 5 bases removed from V and 6 bases from J, the gap between germline ends came to 25 bases. CDR1 is GTSNPN, CDR2 SVGIG, per germline (reference sequence). The CDR3 region has the DNA TGTGCCTGGGGATTACAGGCGTTTCGGCCCACAAAGACCCAGTACTTC. Translated, it gives CAWGLQAFRPTKTQYF.

This clone appeared a single time. The chain uses TRBV5-1 and TRBJ1-2; D is undetermined. The CDR3 has 14 amino acids. With 0 bases removed from V and 7 bases from J, the gap between germline ends came to 13 bases. Germline V gene sequence: CDR1 SGHRS, CDR2 YFSETQ. DNA of the CDR3: TGCGCCAGCAGCTTGGAAGGGCCCTTGCGTGGCTACACCTTC. This encodes CASSLEGPLRGYTF. The variable domain in full, with the rest retrieved from reference TRBV5-1 and TRBJ1-2, is KAGVTQTPRYLIKTRGQQVTLSCSPISGHRSVSWYQQTPGQGLQFLFEYFSETQRNKGNFPGRFSGRQFSNSRSEMNVSTLELGDSALYLCASSLEGPLRGYTFGSGTRLTVV.

The chain couples TRBV19 to TRBJ2-5; 11 bases map to TRBD2. J was trimmed by 0 bases and V by 7 bases; bases with no gene match: 4. CDR1 and CDR2 (germline): LNHDA, SQIVND (reference sequence). The CDR3 runs to 15 residues. CDR3 DNA sequence: TGTGCCAGTAACAGACTAGCGGGGAACCAAGAGACCCAGTACTTC. Protein: CASNRLAGNQETQYF. Filled out from reference TRBV19 and TRBJ2-5, the complete variable domain reads DGGITQSPKYLFRKEGQNVTLSCEQNLNHDAMYWYRQDPGQGLRLIYYSQIVNDFQKGDIAEGYSVSREKKESFPLTVTSAQKNPTAFYLCASNRLAGNQETQYFGPGTRLLVL.

The J gene is TRBJ2-1, the V gene TRBV2; the match to TRBD2 covers 12 bases. Germline V gene data show CDR1 as SNHLY and CDR2 as FYNNEI. The CDR3 is 14 amino acids. The J segment lost 16 bases and the V segment lost 7 bases, leaving 14 bases of the junction unmatched. This chain's CDR3 is CASNSRTSGDEEFF. In nucleotides, the CDR3 is TGTGCCAGCAATTCAAGGACTAGCGGGGATGAGGAATTCTTC.

This clone was counted a few times. V usage is TRBV6-5 and J usage is TRBJ1-6; the match to TRBD1 covers 10 bases. From germline, CDR1 is MNHEY and CDR2 SVGAGI. The CDR3 loop spans 14 amino acids. The junction had 4 bases not matched to a gene; V was cut back by 7 bases and J by 7 bases. DNA of the CDR3: TGTGCCAGCACACTGGGACAGGGGAATTCACCCCTCCACTTT. Residues: CASTLGQGNSPLHF.

The chain links TRBV5-1 to TRBJ1-1; D uncertain. This CDR3 region has 14 residues. V was trimmed by 1 base and J by 0 bases, leaving 7 bases between them. CDR1 SGHRS and CDR2 YFSETQ come from the germline V gene. The CDR3 nucleotides are TGCGCCAGCAGCTTGACAGCTCTGAACACTGAAGCTTTCTTT. Protein sequence: CASSLTALNTEAFF.

The chain recombines TRBV3-1 (or the pseudogene TRBV3-2) with TRBJ2-7; TRBD2 matches 8 bases. Germline V CDR1 and CDR2: LGHDT, YNNKEL (reference sequence). J was trimmed by 0 bases and V by 1 base; bases with no gene match: 8. The CDR3 runs 17 residues. The CDR3 sequence is CASSQGPSGLASYEQYF. The CDR3 region has the DNA TGTGCCAGCAGCCAAGGTCCTAGCGGGCTGGCCTCCTACGAGCAGTACTTC.